This T cell receptor beta chain comes out of a study of immune evolution from preneoplasia to lung adenocarcinoma (dated by TCRdb to about 2021). Background for the entire study: HLA loss of heterozygosity was seen in around 7.3%, 15% and 36% of AIS, MIA and ADC lesions, and in no AAH lesions. The study reported that under 110 samples were used for TCR sequencing. Sample size was based on specimen availability rather than a prior power calculation. The study profiled immune contexture across lung adenocarcinoma precursors and invasive adenocarcinoma using immune gene expression, TCR sequencing and multiplex immunofluorescence. Resected precursor lesions (AAH, AIS, MIA) and invasive adenocarcinomas were compared against paired morphologically normal lung tissue. The overall cohort comprised 53 patients with pulmonary nodules who underwent surgical resection. Whole exome sequencing and methylation data from the same cohort of nodules were integrated with the immune data. TCR sequencing data were obtained from more than 45 patients. POLYSOLVER was used to infer class I HLA alleles from exome data, and LOHHLA was used to detect allele-specific HLA loss.

Resection was performed on patients in Japan or China between 2014 and 2017. Histologic diagnosis of each case was confirmed independently by two lung cancer pathologists on H&E slides. For nucleic acid extraction, premalignant or tumor cells were enriched by macro-dissection following pathologic assessment. FFPE tissue was used for DNA isolation with the AllPrep DNA/RNA FFPE Kit. Findings and caveats that apply to the study as a whole: Compared with EGFR-mutant or double wild-type lesions, KRAS-mutant nodules had the highest T cell clonality. Clonality was highest in normal lung, while later-stage lesions appeared to show lower clonality but higher T cell density and diversity. All patients were from Japan and China, so applicability to Western populations was uncertain. Top T cell clone frequencies were highest in normal lung and appeared to decrease progressively from AAH through AIS, MIA and invasive adenocarcinoma. The findings reflected association rather than direct causation, and larger cohorts with long-term follow-up and longitudinal biopsies were considered necessary.

A remark on this clone: Its antigen is unknown. Base qualities are not provided; no much larger clone lies one nucleotide away.

Using the immunoSEQ hsTCRbeta Kit, TCR beta CDR3 regions were sequenced from DNA. The authors processed their data as follows. TCR sequencing data were analysed with the ImmunoSEQ Analyzer. T cell clonality was calculated on productive rearrangements as 1 minus Pielou's evenness. The inverse Simpson index, applied to productive templates, was used to measure T cell diversity. T cell density was defined as TCR beta template counts normalized to usable DNA, with usable DNA estimated by amplification and sequencing of housekeeping genes. TCR metrics were compared across histologic stages using two-sided Kruskal-Wallis tests. The table comes from immuneACCESS by way of TCRdb, which keeps in-frame sequences with V and J called. Part of the clones is missing from these tables; in studies checked, under half for an unresolved V gene and the rest for unknown reasons. V, J and clone size reflect that table, while D and trimming were determined from the DNA. The sample records fewer than 50,000 clones, roughly 80% of which are singletons. Together, the top ten hold about 4.4% of the sample.

The material sequenced was FFPE invasive lung adenocarcinoma tissue. Reading the label with the study, this specimen's cell subset or site is: frankly invasive lung adenocarcinoma (ADC). This TCR was recovered from a person aged 60 to 70 with lung adenocarcinoma.

In nucleotides, the sequence is TGTGCCAGCTCACCACGGCAGGGGGTGGCAAACACTGAAGCTTTCTTT. Its amino acids are CASSPRQGVANTEAFF. Rearrangement joined TRBV18 to TRBJ1-1; TRBD1 lines up with 7 middle nucleotides. Germline trimming: 1 base from V, 2 bases from J; junction bases outside gene matches: 7. Inclusive of the bounding cysteine and phenylalanine, the CDR3 is 16 residues long. The CDR3 DNA has 48 bases and is translated from base 1. Looking up the germline V gene yields CDR1 KGHSH and CDR2 LQKENI.